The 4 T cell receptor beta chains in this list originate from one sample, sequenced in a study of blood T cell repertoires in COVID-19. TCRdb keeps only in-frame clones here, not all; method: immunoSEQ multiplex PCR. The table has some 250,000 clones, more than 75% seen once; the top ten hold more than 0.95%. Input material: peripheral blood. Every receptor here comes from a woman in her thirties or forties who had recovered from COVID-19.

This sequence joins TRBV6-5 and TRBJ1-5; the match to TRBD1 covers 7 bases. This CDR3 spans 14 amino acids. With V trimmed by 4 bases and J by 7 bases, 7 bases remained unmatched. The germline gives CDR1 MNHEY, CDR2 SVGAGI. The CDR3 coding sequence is TGTGCCAGCAGTTCCGCGGACAGGTGGCAGCCCCAGCATTTT. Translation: CASSSADRWQPQHF.

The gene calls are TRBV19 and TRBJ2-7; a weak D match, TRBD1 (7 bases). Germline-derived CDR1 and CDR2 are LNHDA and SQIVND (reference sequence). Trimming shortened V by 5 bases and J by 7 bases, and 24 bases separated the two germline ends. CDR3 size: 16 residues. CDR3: CASSWAPGGLPGEQYF. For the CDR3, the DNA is TGTGCCAGTAGTTGGGCGCCAGGGGGACTCCCGGGGGAGCAGTACTTC.

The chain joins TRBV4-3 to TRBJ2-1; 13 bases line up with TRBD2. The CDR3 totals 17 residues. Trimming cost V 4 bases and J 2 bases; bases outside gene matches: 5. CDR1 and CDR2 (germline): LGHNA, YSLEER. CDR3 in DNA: TGCGCCAGCAGCCTACTAGCGGGAGGGCCCCCCTACAATGAGCAGTTCTTC. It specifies CASSLLAGGPPYNEQFF.

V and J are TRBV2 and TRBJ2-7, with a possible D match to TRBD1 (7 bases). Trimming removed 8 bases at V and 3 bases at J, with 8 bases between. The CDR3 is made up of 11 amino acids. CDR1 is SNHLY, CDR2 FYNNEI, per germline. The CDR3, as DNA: TGTGCCAGCCAGGGGGGCTACGAGCAGTACTTC. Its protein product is CASQGGYEQYF.